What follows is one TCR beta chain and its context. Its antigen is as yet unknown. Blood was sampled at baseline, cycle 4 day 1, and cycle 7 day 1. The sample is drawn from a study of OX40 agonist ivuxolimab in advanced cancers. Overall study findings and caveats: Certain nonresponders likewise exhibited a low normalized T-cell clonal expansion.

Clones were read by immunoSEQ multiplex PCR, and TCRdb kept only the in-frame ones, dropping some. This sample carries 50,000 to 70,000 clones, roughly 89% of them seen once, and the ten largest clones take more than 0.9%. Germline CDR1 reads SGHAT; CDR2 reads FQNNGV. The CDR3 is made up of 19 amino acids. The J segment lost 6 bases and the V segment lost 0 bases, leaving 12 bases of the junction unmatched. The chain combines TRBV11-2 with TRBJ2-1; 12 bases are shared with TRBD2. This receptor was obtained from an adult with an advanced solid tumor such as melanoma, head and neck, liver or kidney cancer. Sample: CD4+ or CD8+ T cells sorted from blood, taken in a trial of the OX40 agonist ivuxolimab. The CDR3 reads CASSLDYPLAGGSRNEQFF. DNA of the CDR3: TGTGCCAGCAGCTTAGATTATCCCCTAGCGGGAGGGAGTCGCAATGAGCAGTTCTTC.